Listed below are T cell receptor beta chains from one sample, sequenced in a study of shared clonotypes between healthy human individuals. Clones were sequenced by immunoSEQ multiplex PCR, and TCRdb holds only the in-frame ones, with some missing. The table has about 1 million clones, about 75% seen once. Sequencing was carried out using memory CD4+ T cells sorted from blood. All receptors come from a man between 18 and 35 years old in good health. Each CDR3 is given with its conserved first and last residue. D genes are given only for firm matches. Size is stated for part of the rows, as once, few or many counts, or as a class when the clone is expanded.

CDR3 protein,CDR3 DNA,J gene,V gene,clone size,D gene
CSGDRATTDTQYF,TGCAGCGGGGACAGGGCGACCACAGATACGCAGTATTTT,TRBJ2-3,TRBV29-1,NA,TRBD1
CASSTLLSSENTGELFF,TGTGCCAGCAGCACTCTCCTATCTAGCGAGAACACCGGGGAGCTGTTTTTT,TRBJ2-2,TRBV9,many,NA
CASSTGQGAREQYF,TGTGCCAGCAGTACGGGACAGGGGGCGCGTGAGCAGTACTTC,TRBJ2-7,TRBV6-5,NA,TRBD1
CASHGGATEAFF,TGTGCCAGCCACGGGGGTGCCACTGAAGCTTTCTTT,TRBJ1-1,TRBV6-1,NA,NA
CASGRVRDTQYF,TGTGCCAGTGGCAGGGTGAGAGATACGCAGTATTTT,TRBJ2-3,TRBV25-1,NA,NA
CASKRADEQFF,TGTGCCAGCAAAAGGGCGGACGAGCAGTTCTTC,TRBJ2-1,TRBV6-1,NA,NA
CASSLAGDRSVETQYF,TGTGCCAGCAGCTTGGCTGGGGATCGCTCGGTCGAGACCCAGTACTTC,TRBJ2-5,TRBV5-4,NA,NA
CASSDTGRTYGYTF,TGTGCCAGCAGTGATACGGGGAGGACCTATGGCTACACCTTC,TRBJ1-2,TRBV25-1,NA,NA
CASSSGTGGYGYTF,TGTGCCAGCAGTTCCGGCACAGGGGGCTATGGCTACACCTTC,TRBJ1-2,TRBV28,few,TRBD1
CASSLGQITTGELFF,TGTGCCAGCAGCTTAGGTCAGATTACCACCGGGGAGCTGTTTTTT,TRBJ2-2,TRBV7-2,NA,NA
CASSEVAGVYNEQFF,TGCGCCAGCAGTGAAGTTGCGGGGGTATACAATGAGCAGTTCTTC,TRBJ2-1,TRBV10-2,NA,TRBD2
CASSEGSLSTDTQYF,TGTGCCAGCAGTGAAGGATCCCTTAGCACAGATACGCAGTATTTT,TRBJ2-3,TRBV6-4,NA,NA
CAWSVSPNYGYTF,TGTGCCTGGAGTGTTTCACCCAACTATGGCTACACCTTC,TRBJ1-2,TRBV30,many,NA
CSVDAGLAETQYF,TGCAGCGTTGACGCGGGGTTGGCCGAGACCCAGTACTTC,TRBJ2-5,TRBV29-1,NA,NA
CASSPLALDAEQYF,TGTGCCAGCTCACCGCTAGCCCTCGATGCCGAGCAGTACTTC,TRBJ2-7,TRBV18,once,NA
CACNGQGYGYTF,TGTGCCTGTAACGGACAGGGGTATGGCTACACCTTC,TRBJ1-2,TRBV30,NA,TRBD1
CAWRQGLAPGYTF,TGTGCCTGGCGACAGGGACTTGCCCCTGGCTACACCTTC,TRBJ1-2,TRBV30,once,TRBD1
CASSVDSGDQMNTEAFF,TGTGCCAGCAGCGTAGACTCAGGAGACCAAATGAACACTGAAGCTTTCTTT,TRBJ1-1,TRBV9,NA,NA
CASSFDGSPTDTQYF,TGTGCCAGCAGCTTCGACGGGAGTCCAACAGATACGCAGTATTTT,TRBJ2-3,TRBV5-6,NA,NA
CAISDFGTPNTEAFF,TGTGCCATCAGCGACTTCGGGACTCCGAACACTGAAGCTTTCTTT,TRBJ1-1,TRBV10-3,NA,NA
CASSFDRTLADTQYF,TGTGCCAGCAGCTTTGACAGGACCTTAGCTGATACGCAGTATTTT,TRBJ2-3,TRBV5-6,NA,NA
CATSKQYTGELFF,TGTGCCACCAGCAAACAGTACACCGGGGAGCTGTTTTTT,TRBJ2-2,TRBV15,NA,NA